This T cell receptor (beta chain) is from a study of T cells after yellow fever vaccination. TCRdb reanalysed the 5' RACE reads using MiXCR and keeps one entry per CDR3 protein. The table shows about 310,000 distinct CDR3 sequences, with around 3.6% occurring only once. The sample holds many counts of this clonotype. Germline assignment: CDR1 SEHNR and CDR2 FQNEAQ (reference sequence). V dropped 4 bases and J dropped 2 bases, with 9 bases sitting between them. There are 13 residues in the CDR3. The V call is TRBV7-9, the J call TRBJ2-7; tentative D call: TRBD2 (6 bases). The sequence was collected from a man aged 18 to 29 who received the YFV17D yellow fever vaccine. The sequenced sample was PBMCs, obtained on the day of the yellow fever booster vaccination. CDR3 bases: TGTGCCAGCAGCTCCGGACTACCCTACGAGCAGTACGTC. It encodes CASSSGLPYEQYV.